Listed here are 19 T cell receptor beta chains from one sample, sequenced in a study of OX40 agonist ivuxolimab in advanced cancers. The protocol was immunoSEQ multiplex PCR, while the TCRdb copy is restricted to in-frame clones and leaves out a portion. This sample carries approximately 48,000 clones, about 80% of them seen once, and the ten largest clones take about 3.8%. Sequenced here: CD4+ or CD8+ T cells sorted from blood, sampled in a trial of the OX40 agonist ivuxolimab. The receptors shown here come from an adult with an advanced solid tumor such as melanoma, head and neck, liver or kidney cancer.

This clone was seen a few times. The chain carries TRBV30 and TRBJ1-3; 12 bases match TRBD1. Germline-derived CDR1 and CDR2 are GTSNPN and SVGIG (reference sequence). The CDR3 loop spans 17 amino acids. With 1 base clipped from V and 1 base from J, the junction kept 5 bases outside the gene matches. The CDR3 region has the DNA TGTGCCTGGAGTGGGGACAGGGGGCTCTTATCTGGAAACACCATATATTTT. The encoded protein is CAWSGDRGLLSGNTIYF.

This clone appeared once. This chain connects TRBV5-1 to TRBJ1-2; TRBD1 agrees at 11 bases. Germline assignment: CDR1 SGHRS and CDR2 YFSETQ. CDR3 length equals 15 residues. The trim removed 5 bases at V and 5 bases at J, leaving 8 bases unmatched. CDR3 DNA sequence: TGCGCCAGCAGTCTGGGACAGGGGGTTGATTATGGCTACACCTTC. It translates to CASSLGQGVDYGYTF.

The V gene is TRBV27, the J gene TRBJ2-7; D is tentatively TRBD1 or TRBD2 (5 bases each). V lost 0 bases to trimming and J lost 1 base, with 13 bases between them. Germline CDR1 reads MNHEY; CDR2 reads SMNVEV (reference sequence). The CDR3 extends over 16 amino acids. The CDR3 region is CASSLSGVGLSYEQYF. CDR3 nucleotide sequence: TGTGCCAGCAGTTTATCGGGGGTGGGCCTTTCCTACGAGCAGTACTTC.

This chain joins TRBV7-8 and TRBJ1-1; 9 bases align to TRBD1. This CDR3 has 13 amino acids. The J segment lost 6 bases and the V segment lost 5 bases, leaving 4 bases of the junction unmatched. Germline CDR1 SGHVS, CDR2 FQNEAQ. CDR3: CASSQQGASEAFF. The CDR3 nucleotides are TGTGCCAGCAGCCAACAGGGGGCCTCTGAAGCTTTCTTT.

V usage is TRBV5-1 and J usage is TRBJ1-5; no definite D call. The CDR3 totals 16 residues. Germline values: CDR1 SGHRS, CDR2 YFSETQ. V was clipped by 5 bases and J by 0 bases, with 15 bases between them. DNA of the CDR3: TGCGCCAGCAGAGTAGTCCAGTCCCATAGCAATCAGCCCCAGCATTTT. Amino acid sequence: CASRVVQSHSNQPQHF.

This rearrangement joins TRBV7-9 to TRBJ2-7, with D unclear. CDR3 length equals 13 residues. V lost 0 bases to trimming and J lost 0 bases, with 3 bases between them. The germline gives CDR1 SEHNR, CDR2 FQNEAQ (reference sequence). The CDR3: CASSLASSYEQYF. CDR3 nucleotides: TGTGCCAGCAGCTTAGCTAGCTCCTACGAGCAGTACTTC.

V is TRBV5-1 and J is TRBJ2-7; TRBD2 matches at 8 bases. CDR3 length: 19 amino acids. CDR1 is SGHRS, CDR2 YFSETQ, per germline. The ends lost 5 bases at V and 0 bases at J; junction bases unmatched: 19. The CDR3 protein is CASRVGQLGPAGASYEQYF. Here the CDR3 DNA reads TGCGCCAGCAGAGTGGGGCAGCTGGGGCCAGCGGGGGCCTCCTACGAGCAGTACTTC.

There are a few counts of this clone. This chain uses TRBV5-1 with TRBJ2-3, with D possibly matching TRBD2 (7 bases). V was trimmed by 6 bases and J by 0 bases, leaving 14 bases between them. The CDR3 contains 15 residues. The germline gives CDR1 SGHRS, CDR2 YFSETQ. The CDR3 is CASKAGATSTDTQYF. The CDR3 DNA is TGCGCCAGCAAGGCGGGGGCAACTAGCACAGATACGCAGTATTTT. Full variable domain (rest looked up from reference TRBV5-1 and TRBJ2-3): KAGVTQTPRYLIKTRGQQVTLSCSPISGHRSVSWYQQTPGQGLQFLFEYFSETQRNKGNFPGRFSGRQFSNSRSEMNVSTLELGDSALYLCASKAGATSTDTQYFGPGTRLTVL.

The rearrangement links TRBV11-2 to TRBJ1-1; D is unresolved. The germline V gene has CDR1 SGHAT and CDR2 FQNNGV. This CDR3 spans 13 amino acids. The V gene lost 0 bases and the J gene lost 3 bases, with 5 bases spanning the gap. CDR3: CASSLDLYTEAFF. The CDR3 nucleotides are TGTGCCAGCAGCTTAGATCTATACACTGAAGCTTTCTTT. The full variable domain, completed using reference TRBV11-2 and TRBJ1-1, is EAGVAQSPRYKIIEKRQSVAFWCNPISGHATLYWYQQILGQGPKLLIQFQNNGVVDDSQLPKDRFSAERLKGVDSTLKIQPAKLEDSAVYLCASSLDLYTEAFFGQGTRLTVV.

This chain connects TRBV15 to TRBJ1-2, with 7 bases fitting TRBD1. Germline lookup yields CDR1 LNHNV and CDR2 YYDKDF (reference sequence). CDR3 length equals 12 residues. After removal of 5 bases from V and 4 bases from J, the junction contained 1 base not matched to a gene. CDR3 region: CATSRDSYGYTF. The CDR3 bases are TGTGCCACCAGCCGGGACAGCTATGGCTACACCTTC.

J is TRBJ2-3 and V is TRBV5-1; no clear D gene. This CDR3 spans 14 amino acids. V gave up 0 bases and J gave up 6 bases, with 11 bases separating them. Germline V gives CDR1 SGHRS, CDR2 YFSETQ. CDR3 sequence reads: CASSLGSGEDTQYF. The CDR3 DNA reads as TGCGCCAGCAGCTTGGGGTCCGGCGAGGATACGCAGTATTTT.

The chain carries TRBV7-8 and TRBJ1-5; the match to TRBD1 covers 8 bases. Germline CDR1 SGHVS, CDR2 FQNEAQ. Trimming removed 2 bases from V and 2 bases from J; junction bases left unmatched: 8. CDR3 size: 17 residues. Written as DNA, the CDR3 is TGTGCCAGCAGCTTATTAGTCAGGGGGCTCGGCAATCAGCCCCAGCATTTT. It codes for CASSLLVRGLGNQPQHF. The variable domain in full, with the rest retrieved from reference TRBV7-8 and TRBJ1-5, is GAGVSQSPRYKVAKRGQDVALRCDPISGHVSLFWYQQALGQGPEFLTYFQNEAQLDKSGLPSDRFFAERPEGSVSTLKIQRTQQEDSAVYLCASSLLVRGLGNQPQHFGDGTRLSIL.

Comment on this clone: Additional DNA sequences in this sample encode the identical CDR3. J is TRBJ1-3 and V is TRBV6-5, with 7 bases fitting TRBD1. CDR3 size: 15 residues. CDR1 is MNHEY, CDR2 SVGAGI, per germline. Trimming cost V 5 bases and J 2 bases; bases outside gene matches: 6. As DNA, the CDR3 is TGTGCCAGCAGTCGACAGGGCGGCACTGGAAACACCATATATTTT. Its translation is CASSRQGGTGNTIYF.

The chain uses TRBV5-1 and TRBJ2-5; D tentatively reads TRBD1 or TRBD2 (5 bases each). The V and J ends lost 0 bases and 4 bases respectively, with 13 bases between them. CDR1 SGHRS and CDR2 YFSETQ come from the germline V gene. The CDR3 consists of 15 residues. CDR3 in DNA: TGCGCCAGCAGCTTGGGGGGCAGTGGAGGAGAGACCCAGTACTTC. This encodes CASSLGGSGGETQYF.

This chain connects TRBV6-6 to TRBJ2-5, with 9 bases fitting TRBD1. From germline, CDR1 is MNHNY and CDR2 SVGAGI (reference sequence). V trimming: 2 bases; J trimming: 2 bases; junction bases outside the gene matches: 3. The CDR3 contains 15 residues. The CDR3 nucleotides read TGTGCCAGCAGTTACCCGGGACAGGGTCAAGAGACCCAGTACTTC. As protein: CASSYPGQGQETQYF.

The chain combines TRBV11-2 with TRBJ2-1; 13 bases fit TRBD2. Germline V gives CDR1 SGHAT, CDR2 FQNNGV. With 0 bases clipped from V and 10 bases from J, the junction kept 3 bases outside the gene matches. This CDR3 spans 15 amino acids. The CDR3 protein is CASSLERLAGGEQFF. As DNA, the CDR3 is TGTGCCAGCAGCTTAGAGAGACTAGCGGGAGGCGAGCAGTTCTTC. The full variable domain, in which reference TRBV11-2 and TRBJ2-1 provide the parts outside the CDR3, is EAGVAQSPRYKIIEKRQSVAFWCNPISGHATLYWYQQILGQGPKLLIQFQNNGVVDDSQLPKDRFSAERLKGVDSTLKIQPAKLEDSAVYLCASSLERLAGGEQFFGPGTRLTVL.

The V gene is TRBV10-2, the J gene TRBJ2-7, with D perhaps TRBD1 (6 bases). The germline V and J ends were trimmed by 0 bases and 6 bases, with 18 bases remaining between them. This CDR3 is built from 16 residues. Germline CDR1 and CDR2: WSHSY and SAAADI. CDR3 DNA: TGCGCCAGCAGTGAGTCTTCGGCAGGGGAGCCTGTCGAGCAGTACTTC. Translating gives CASSESSAGEPVEQYF.

The CDR3 DNA follows: TGTGCCAGCAGCTTAGCAGGCGTAGAAAATCAGCCCCAGCATTTT. Translation gives CASSLAGVENQPQHF. The chain carries TRBV7-9 and TRBJ1-5, with D uncertain. This CDR3 is 15 amino acids long. CDR1 is SEHNR and CDR2 is FQNEAQ in the germline V gene (reference sequence). Trimming took 0 bases from V and 4 from J, leaving 10 bases between them. The full variable domain, its missing parts supplied by reference TRBV7-9 and TRBJ1-5, is DTGVSQNPRHKITKRGQNVTFRCDPISEHNRLYWYRQTLGQGPEFLTYFQNEAQLEKSRLLSDRFSAERPKGSFSTLEIQRTEQGDSAMYLCASSLAGVENQPQHFGDGTRLSIL.

This clone was recorded once. The V gene is TRBV28, the J gene TRBJ1-2; no definite D call. The CDR3 runs to 12 residues. Trimming took 2 bases from V and 5 from J, leaving 6 bases between them. Germline CDR1 MDHEN, CDR2 SYDVKM. CDR3 coding DNA: TGTGCCAGCAGTTTAAGGCCGTATGGCTACACCTTC. Protein sequence: CASSLRPYGYTF.